The clone carrying this T cell receptor beta chain was observed a single time. This sample is drawn from a study of Tregs in tolerant kidney transplant recipients. The CDR3 consists of 12 residues. Clones were read by immunoSEQ multiplex PCR, and TCRdb kept only the in-frame ones, dropping some. Among under 95,000 clones listed, around 93% were seen once. The receptor's source is a human donor who received a combined kidney and bone marrow transplant. The J gene is TRBJ1-2, the V gene TRBV21-1. TRBV21-1 is tagged as a pseudogene. The sequences come from Tregs from blood, collected before the transplant. For the CDR3, the DNA is TGTGCCAGCACGAGGGCTGTCTATGGCTACACCTTC. As protein: CASTRAVYGYTF.